What follows are 8 T cell receptor beta chains derived from one specimen sequenced in a study of preoperative IRX-2 immunotherapy in early breast cancer. Sample treatment: preoperative locoregional IRX-2 cytokine immunotherapy. The method was immunoSEQ multiplex PCR; TCRdb's version includes in-frame clones alone and lacks a portion of them. The sample has 30,000 to 35,000 clones; roughly four fifths are singletons. The sample here was lymph node tissue, taken from a patient treated with IRX-2 immunotherapy. The source of these receptors is a human donor with breast cancer.

A single count supports this clone. The gene calls are TRBV28 and TRBJ2-5, with D perhaps matching TRBD2 (5 bases). Germline V lookup: CDR1 MDHEN, CDR2 SYDVKM. V gave up 8 bases and J gave up 5 bases, with 15 bases separating them. The CDR3 extends over 13 amino acids. CDR3 bases: TGTGCCAGCTCTTCAAGCGGTGGGGAGACCCAGTACTTC. This encodes CASSSSGGETQYF. Together with reference TRBV28 and TRBJ2-5, the CDR3 gives the full variable domain: DVKVTQSSRYLVKRTGEKVFLECVQDMDHENMFWYRQDPGLGLRLIYFSYDVKMKEKGDIPEGYSVSREKKERFSLILESASTNQTSMYLCASSSSGGETQYFGPGTRLLVL.

The chain is built from TRBV28 and TRBJ2-3; 9 bases match TRBD1. V lost 4 bases, J lost 2 bases, and 7 bases stayed unmatched. This CDR3 has 16 amino acids. Germline V gene sequence: CDR1 MDHEN, CDR2 SYDVKM. This chain's CDR3 is CASSSGQGTHTDTQYF. In nucleotides, the CDR3 is TGTGCCAGCAGTTCCGGACAGGGGACCCACACAGATACGCAGTATTTT.

The CDR3 coding sequence is TGTGCCAGCAGCGCCTCTGTGGGGAGTAGGACAGATACGCAGTATTTT. Protein: CASSASVGSRTDTQYF. This chain joins TRBV11-3 and TRBJ2-3; D is perhaps TRBD2 (5 bases). CDR3 length: 16 amino acids. V was shortened by 5 bases and J by 3 bases, with 18 bases between the two germline ends. Looked up from germline, CDR1 is SGHNT and CDR2 is YENEEA.

CDR3 region: CATSRGTAYNEQFF. CDR3 in DNA: TGTGCCACCAGCAGAGGGACTGCCTACAATGAGCAGTTCTTC. The chain carries TRBV15 and TRBJ2-1; tentative D call: TRBD2 (5 bases). The germline V gene has CDR1 LNHNV and CDR2 YYDKDF (reference sequence). V was trimmed by 1 base and J by 2 bases, leaving 6 bases between them. The CDR3 is 14 amino acids.

The V and J genes are TRBV30 and TRBJ2-2, with a possible D match to TRBD1 (6 bases). Between the trimmed V and J ends, which lost 0 bases and 7 bases, there was a span of 9 bases. Germline CDR1 reads GTSNPN; CDR2 reads SVGIG (reference sequence). The CDR3 is 13 amino acids. In nucleotides, the CDR3 is TGTGCCTGGAGTGTAACCAGGGGCGGGGAGCTGTTTTTT. Translated: CAWSVTRGGELFF.

Only a few counts were recorded for this clone. The V gene is TRBV15, the J gene TRBJ1-2, with D unclear. The V gene's germline CDR1 is LNHNV and CDR2 YYDKDF (reference sequence). There are 15 residues in the CDR3. V was shortened by 0 bases and J by 8 bases, with 16 bases between the two germline ends. DNA for the CDR3: TGTGCCACCAGCAGAGATCTGCGGAGGGAGCGCGGCTACACCTTC. It translates to CATSRDLRRERGYTF.

This chain connects TRBV25-1 to TRBJ1-6; D call uncertain. The germline V and J ends were trimmed by 2 bases and 4 bases, with 12 bases remaining between them. The CDR3 length is 16 residues. The germline CDR1 and CDR2 sequences are MGHDK and SYGVNS. Written as DNA, the CDR3 is TGTGCCAGCAGTGAACGACGGGGTCCTTATAATTCACCCCTCCACTTT. Protein sequence: CASSERRGPYNSPLHF.

V is TRBV14 and J is TRBJ2-7, with 10 nucleotides matching TRBD1. V shed 0 bases and J 1 base; nucleotides not matched to a gene: 15. CDR3 size: 20 residues. In germline, CDR1 is SGHDN, CDR2 FVKESK. CDR3 in DNA: TGTGCCAGCAGCCAAGATTCGGGACAGGGGCTTGGCGGGGGGTCCTACGAGCAGTACTTC. Protein: CASSQDSGQGLGGGSYEQYF.